The clone carrying this T cell receptor (beta chain) was detected many times. These data originate in a study of cytomegalovirus exposure and HLA in healthy donors. With 60 Vbeta and 13 Jbeta primers, the PCR was carried out. Profiled with immunoSEQ multiplex PCR; TCRdb holds only in-frame clones, not every one. The data show nearly 95,000 clones, 60% to 80% seen once. Germline trimming cut 4 bases from V and 7 bases from J; bases unmatched to any gene: 2. CDR1 is MNHEY and CDR2 is SMNVEV in the germline V gene (reference sequence). This CDR3 has 13 amino acids. The sample consisted of PBMCs. The TCR sequence derives from a woman in her 40s in good health and CMV-seronegative. J is TRBJ1-5 and V is TRBV27; TRBD1 agrees at 9 bases. DNA for the CDR3: TGTGCCAGCAGTTCAGACAGGGGGCAGCCCCAGCATTTT. Its protein is CASSSDRGQPQHF.